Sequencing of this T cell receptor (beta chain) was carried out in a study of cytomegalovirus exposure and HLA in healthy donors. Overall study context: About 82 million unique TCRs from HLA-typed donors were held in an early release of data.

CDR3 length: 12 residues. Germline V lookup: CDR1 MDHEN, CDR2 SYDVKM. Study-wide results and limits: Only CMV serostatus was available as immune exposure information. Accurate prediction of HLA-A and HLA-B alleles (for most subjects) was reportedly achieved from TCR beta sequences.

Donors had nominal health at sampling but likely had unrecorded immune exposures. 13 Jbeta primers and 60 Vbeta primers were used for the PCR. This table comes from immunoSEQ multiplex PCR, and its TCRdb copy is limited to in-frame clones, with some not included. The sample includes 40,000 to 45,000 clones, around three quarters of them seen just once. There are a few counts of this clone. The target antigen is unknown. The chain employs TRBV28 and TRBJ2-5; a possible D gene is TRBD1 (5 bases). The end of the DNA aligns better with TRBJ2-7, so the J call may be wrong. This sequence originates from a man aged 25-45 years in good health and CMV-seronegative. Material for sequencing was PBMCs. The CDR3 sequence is CATQAGLREQYF. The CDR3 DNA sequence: TGTGCCACCCAGGCAGGGTTACGCGAGCAGTACTTC.